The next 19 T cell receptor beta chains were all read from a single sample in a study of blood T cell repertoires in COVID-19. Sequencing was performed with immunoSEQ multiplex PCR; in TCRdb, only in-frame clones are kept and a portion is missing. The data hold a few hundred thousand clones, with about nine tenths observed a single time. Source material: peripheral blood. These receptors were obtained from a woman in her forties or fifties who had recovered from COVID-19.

The CDR3 nucleotides read TGTGCCAGCAGCTTAACCCGGGAGAGGTACAATGAGCAGTTCTTC. This translates into CASSLTRERYNEQFF. The genes are TRBV7-2 and TRBJ2-1; perhaps TRBD2 as D (6 bases). The V end lost 2 bases, the J end lost 4 bases, and 12 bases lay between the germline ends. CDR1 and CDR2 from the germline V gene are SGHTA and FQGNSA. The CDR3 contains 15 residues.

CDR3 coding DNA: TGTGCCAGCAGCTTGGGGCGGGGGATGAATGAAAAACTGTTTTTT. Its translation is CASSLGRGMNEKLFF. The chain recombines TRBV5-5 with TRBJ1-4, with D perhaps TRBD1 (5 bases). Germline V gene lookup returns CDR1 SGHKS and CDR2 YYEKEE (reference sequence). The V end lost 0 bases, the J end lost 5 bases, and 11 bases lay between the germline ends. The CDR3 spans 15 residues.

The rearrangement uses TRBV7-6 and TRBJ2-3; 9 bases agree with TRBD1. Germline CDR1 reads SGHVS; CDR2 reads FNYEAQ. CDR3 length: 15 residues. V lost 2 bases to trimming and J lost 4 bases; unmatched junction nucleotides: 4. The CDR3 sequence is CASSLTGGPADTQYF. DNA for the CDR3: TGTGCCAGCAGCTTAACAGGGGGCCCGGCAGATACGCAGTATTTT. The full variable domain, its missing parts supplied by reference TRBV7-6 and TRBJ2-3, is GAGVSQSPRYKVTKRGQDVALRCDPISGHVSLYWYRQALGQGPEFLTYFNYEAQQDKSGLPNDRFSAERPEGSISTLTIQRTEQRDSAMYRCASSLTGGPADTQYFGPGTRLTVL.

In DNA, the CDR3 is TGTGCCAGCAGTGCTTCGGGGGGAGCACCCCTCCACTTT. Encoded protein: CASSASGGAPLHF. The chain uses TRBV6-4 and TRBJ1-6; possible D gene TRBD1, 5 bases. The CDR3 is made up of 13 amino acids. V lost 4 bases, J lost 11 bases, and 12 bases lay in between. Germline CDR1 reads MRHNA; CDR2 reads SNTAGT.

The CDR3 protein is CASSQEGVRQRNTEAFF. The CDR3 region has the DNA TGTGCCAGCAGCCAAGAAGGGGTACGGCAGCGGAACACTGAAGCTTTCTTT. The V gene is TRBV3-1 (or the pseudogene TRBV3-2), the J gene TRBJ1-1; maybe TRBD1 (5 bases). CDR1 and CDR2 (germline): LGHDT, YNNKEL (reference sequence). The CDR3 spans 17 residues. With 0 bases removed from V and 1 base from J, the gap between germline ends came to 15 bases.

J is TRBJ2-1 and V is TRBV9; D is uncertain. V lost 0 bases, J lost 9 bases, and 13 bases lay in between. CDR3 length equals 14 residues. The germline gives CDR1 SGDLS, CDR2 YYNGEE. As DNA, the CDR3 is TGTGCCAGCAGCGTAGTAGGCCTCTCAGGTGAGCAGTTCTTC. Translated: CASSVVGLSGEQFF.

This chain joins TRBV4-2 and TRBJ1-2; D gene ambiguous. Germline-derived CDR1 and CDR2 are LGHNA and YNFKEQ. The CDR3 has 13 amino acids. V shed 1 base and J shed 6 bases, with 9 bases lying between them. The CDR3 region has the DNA TGTGCCAGCAGCCAAGTGTCAGAAGATGGCTACACCTTC. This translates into CASSQVSEDGYTF.

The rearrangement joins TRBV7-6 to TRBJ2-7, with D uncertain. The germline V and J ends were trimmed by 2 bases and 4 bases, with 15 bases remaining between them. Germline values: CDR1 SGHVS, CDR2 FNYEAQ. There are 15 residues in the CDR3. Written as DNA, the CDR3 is TGTGCCAGCAGCTTAACTTCCACCACTTTTTACGAGCAGTACTTC. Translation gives CASSLTSTTFYEQYF.

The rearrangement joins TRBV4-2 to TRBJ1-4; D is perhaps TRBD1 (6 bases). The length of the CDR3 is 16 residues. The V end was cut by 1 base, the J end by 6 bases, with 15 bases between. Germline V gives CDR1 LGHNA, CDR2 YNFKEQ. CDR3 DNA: TGTGCCAGCAGCCAAGCTCCGGGACAACAATATGAAAAACTGTTTTTT. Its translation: CASSQAPGQQYEKLFF.

CDR3 bases: TGTGCCAGCGGGGGGATCCCGCCAGATACGCAGTATTTT. Translated, it gives CASGGIPPDTQYF. The V gene is TRBV6-5, the J gene TRBJ2-3, with D tentatively TRBD2 (6 bases). Between the trimmed V and J ends, which lost 8 bases and 4 bases, there was a span of 13 bases. The CDR3 sequence is 13 residues long. The germline V gene has CDR1 MNHEY and CDR2 SVGAGI.

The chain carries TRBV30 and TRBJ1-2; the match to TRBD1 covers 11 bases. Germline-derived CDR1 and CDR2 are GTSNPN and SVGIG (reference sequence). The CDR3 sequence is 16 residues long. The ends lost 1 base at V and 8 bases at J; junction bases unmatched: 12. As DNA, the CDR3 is TGTGCCTGGAGTGACAAGGGGACAGGGGGTGTAGGCGGCTACACCTTC. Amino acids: CAWSDKGTGGVGGYTF. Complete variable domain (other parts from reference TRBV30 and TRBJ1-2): SQTIHQWPATLVQPVGSPLSLECTVEGTSNPNLYWYRQAAGRGLQLLFYSVGIGQISSEVPQNLSASRPQDRQFILSSKKLLLSDSGFYLCAWSDKGTGGVGGYTFGSGTRLTVV.

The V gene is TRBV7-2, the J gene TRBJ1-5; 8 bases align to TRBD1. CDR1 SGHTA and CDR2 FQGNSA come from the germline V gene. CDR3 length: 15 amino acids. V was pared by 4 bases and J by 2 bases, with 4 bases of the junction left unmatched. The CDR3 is CASSSMTGGNQPQHF. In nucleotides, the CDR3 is TGTGCCAGCAGCTCCATGACAGGGGGCAATCAGCCCCAGCATTTT. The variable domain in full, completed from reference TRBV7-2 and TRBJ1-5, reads GAGVSQSPSNKVTEKGKDVELRCDPISGHTALYWYRQSLGQGLEFLIYFQGNSAPDKSGLPSDRFSAERTGGSVSTLTIQRTQQEDSAVYLCASSSMTGGNQPQHFGDGTRLSIL.

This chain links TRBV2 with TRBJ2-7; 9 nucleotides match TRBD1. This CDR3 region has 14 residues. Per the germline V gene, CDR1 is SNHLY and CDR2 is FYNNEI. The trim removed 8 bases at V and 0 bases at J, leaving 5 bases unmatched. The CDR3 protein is CASRRQGDSYEQYF. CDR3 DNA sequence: TGTGCCAGCCGTAGACAGGGGGACTCCTACGAGCAGTACTTC.

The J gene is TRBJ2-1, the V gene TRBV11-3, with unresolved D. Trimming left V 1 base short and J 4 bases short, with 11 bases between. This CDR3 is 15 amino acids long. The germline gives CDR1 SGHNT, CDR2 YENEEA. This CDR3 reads CASSLGSPEYNEQFF. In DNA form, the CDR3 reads TGTGCCAGCAGCTTAGGATCCCCCGAGTACAATGAGCAGTTCTTC.

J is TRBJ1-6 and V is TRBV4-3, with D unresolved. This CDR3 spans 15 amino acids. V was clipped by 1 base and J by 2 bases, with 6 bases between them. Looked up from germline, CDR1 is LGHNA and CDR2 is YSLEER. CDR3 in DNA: TGCGCCAGCAGCCAAGGCGACACCTATAATTCACCCCTCCACTTT. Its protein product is CASSQGDTYNSPLHF.

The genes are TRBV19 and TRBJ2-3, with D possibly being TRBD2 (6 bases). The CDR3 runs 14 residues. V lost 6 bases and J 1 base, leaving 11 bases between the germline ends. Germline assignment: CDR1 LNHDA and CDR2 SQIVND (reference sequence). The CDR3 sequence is CASRAWGGTDTQYF. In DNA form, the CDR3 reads TGTGCCAGTAGAGCGTGGGGGGGCACAGATACGCAGTATTTT.

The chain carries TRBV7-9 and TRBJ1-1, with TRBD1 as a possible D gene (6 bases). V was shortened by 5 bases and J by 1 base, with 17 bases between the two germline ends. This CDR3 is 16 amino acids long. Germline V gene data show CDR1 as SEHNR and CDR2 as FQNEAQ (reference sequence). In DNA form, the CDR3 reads TGTGCCAGCAGCCCCACCATAGGGACACCGAACACTGAAGCTTTCTTT. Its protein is CASSPTIGTPNTEAFF.

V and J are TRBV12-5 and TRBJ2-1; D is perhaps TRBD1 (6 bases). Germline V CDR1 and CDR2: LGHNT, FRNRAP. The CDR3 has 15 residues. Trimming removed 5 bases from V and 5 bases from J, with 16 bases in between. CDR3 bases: TGTGCTAGTGGTCCCGGAGGAACAGGGAACAATGAGCAGTTCTTC. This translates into CASGPGGTGNNEQFF.

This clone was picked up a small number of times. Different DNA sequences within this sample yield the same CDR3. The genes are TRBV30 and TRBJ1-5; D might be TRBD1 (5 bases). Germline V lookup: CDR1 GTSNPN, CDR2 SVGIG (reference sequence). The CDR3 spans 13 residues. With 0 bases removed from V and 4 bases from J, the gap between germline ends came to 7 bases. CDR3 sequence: CAWSVRGNQPQHF. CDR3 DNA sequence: TGTGCCTGGAGTGTACGGGGGAATCAGCCCCAGCATTTT.